These T cell receptor beta chains were read from a single sample in a study of shared T cell receptors in the human thymus. This table comes from immunoSEQ multiplex PCR, and its TCRdb copy is limited to in-frame clones, with some not included. The sample contains about 730,000 clones, approximately 85% of which appear only once. The same specimen was also included in a second study, on human thymus T cells.

Sequencing input: thymocytes. Receptors originate from a girl under three years old with a congenital heart defect. Each CDR3 is given with its conserved first and last residue. The order of the fields is D gene, V gene, clone size, J gene, CDR3 protein, CDR3 DNA. The D gene is left open where the match is weak. The size entry is marked missing in some rows and otherwise reads once, few, many or a size class.

D: TRBD2; V: TRBV2; size: .; J: TRBJ2-3; CDR3: CASSLGVAGLADTQYF; DNA: TGTGCCAGCAGCCTTGGGGTAGCGGGGCTCGCAGATACGCAGTATTTT
D: .; V: TRBV4-3; size: .; J: TRBJ1-2; CDR3: CASSQSGNQDGYTF; DNA: TGCGCCAGCAGCCAATCAGGGAATCAGGATGGCTACACCTTC
D: .; V: TRBV14; size: .; J: TRBJ1-3; CDR3: CASSQDLSVWPPSPFSGNTIYF; DNA: TGTGCCAGCAGCCAAGATCTTTCTGTTTGGCCTCCCTCTCCGTTCTCCGGAAACACCATATATTTT
D: TRBD2; V: TRBV9; size: .; J: TRBJ2-3; CDR3: CASSFGGGETDTQYF; DNA: TGTGCCAGCAGCTTTGGCGGGGGAGAGACAGATACGCAGTATTTT
D: .; V: TRBV9; size: few; J: TRBJ1-2; CDR3: CASSEGGDGGYTF; DNA: TGTGCCAGCAGCGAAGGAGGAGACGGTGGCTACACCTTC
D: TRBD2; V: TRBV10-3; size: once; J: TRBJ2-5; CDR3: CASRTSGGPQETQYF; DNA: TGTGCCTCTAGGACTAGCGGGGGCCCCCAAGAGACCCAGTACTTC
D: TRBD2; V: TRBV4-3; size: .; J: TRBJ2-3; CDR3: CASSQEPLAGADTDTQYF; DNA: TGCGCCAGCAGCCAAGAGCCCCTAGCGGGGGCAGACACAGATACGCAGTATTTT
D: TRBD1; V: TRBV2; size: .; J: TRBJ1-1; CDR3: CATGPGTGEAFF; DNA: TGTGCCACGGGGCCTGGGACAGGTGAAGCTTTCTTT
D: .; V: TRBV2; size: few; J: TRBJ2-3; CDR3: CASTTFKTRGRLDTQYF; DNA: TGTGCCAGCACCACGTTTAAGACTAGGGGACGATTGGATACGCAGTATTTT
D: TRBD1; V: TRBV5-6; size: .; J: TRBJ1-5; CDR3: CASSGGAGGHQPQHF; DNA: TGTGCCAGCAGCGGCGGGGCAGGGGGGCATCAGCCCCAGCATTTT
D: TRBD2; V: TRBV18; size: .; J: TRBJ2-5; CDR3: CASSPVLAGGGETQYF; DNA: TGTGCCAGCTCACCAGTACTAGCGGGGGGCGGAGAGACCCAGTACTTC
D: .; V: TRBV14; size: .; J: TRBJ2-5; CDR3: CASSSRPRRAETQYF; DNA: TGTGCCAGCAGCTCTAGACCGAGGAGGGCAGAGACCCAGTACTTC
D: .; V: TRBV5-1; size: .; J: TRBJ2-3; CDR3: CASSLAGTDTQYF; DNA: TGCGCCAGCAGCTTGGCCGGCACAGATACGCAGTATTTT
D: .; V: TRBV5-6; size: few; J: TRBJ1-3; CDR3: CASSFWPANTIYF; DNA: TGTGCCAGCAGCTTTTGGCCCGCCAACACCATATATTTT
D: .; V: TRBV5-1; size: .; J: TRBJ1-1; CDR3: CASSSHSVAEAFF; DNA: TGCGCCAGCAGCTCCCACTCGGTCGCTGAAGCTTTCTTT
D: TRBD1; V: TRBV9; size: .; J: TRBJ2-7; CDR3: CASSVEEQGTYEQYF; DNA: TGTGCCAGCAGCGTAGAGGAACAGGGGACCTACGAGCAGTACTTC
D: .; V: TRBV4-1; size: once; J: TRBJ2-5; CDR3: CASSQALYQETQYF; DNA: TGCGCCAGCAGCCAAGCCCTTTACCAAGAGACCCAGTACTTC
D: .; V: TRBV4-1; size: .; J: TRBJ1-2; CDR3: CASSHIARGDYGYTF; DNA: TGCGCCAGCAGCCACATAGCCAGGGGCGACTATGGCTACACCTTC